The next 6 T cell receptor beta chains were all read from a single sample in a study of STAT5B mutations in CD4+ large granular lymphocyte leukemia. Sequencing was performed with immunoSEQ multiplex PCR; in TCRdb, only in-frame clones are kept and a portion is missing. Altogether some 45,000 clones are present, roughly 85% being singletons, with the ten largest covering approximately 2.5%. Source material: CD4+ T cells from blood buffy coats. Every receptor here comes from a human donor in good health.

The J gene is TRBJ2-5, the V gene TRBV7-6, with D tentatively TRBD2 (6 bases). V gave up 6 bases and J gave up 2 bases, with 10 bases separating them. Germline V gives CDR1 SGHVS, CDR2 FNYEAQ. CDR3 length: 13 residues. As DNA, the CDR3 is TGTGCCAGCAGTTCACTAGCACAAGAGACCCAGTACTTC. This encodes CASSSLAQETQYF. The variable domain in full, with the rest retrieved from reference TRBV7-6 and TRBJ2-5, is GAGVSQSPRYKVTKRGQDVALRCDPISGHVSLYWYRQALGQGPEFLTYFNYEAQQDKSGLPNDRFSAERPEGSISTLTIQRTEQRDSAMYRCASSSLAQETQYFGPGTRLLVL.

V and J are TRBV30 and TRBJ1-3; maybe TRBD1 (5 bases). The CDR3 sequence is 13 residues long. The V gene lost 1 base and the J gene lost 8 bases, with 12 bases spanning the gap. CDR1 is GTSNPN and CDR2 is SVGIG in the germline V gene (reference sequence). CDR3 coding DNA: TGTGCCTGGAGTGGGAGGGGCGGGGACACCATATATTTT. Translation: CAWSGRGGDTIYF.

The chain links TRBV15 to TRBJ2-1; D perhaps matches TRBD1 (6 bases). The CDR3 length is 15 residues. Per germline, CDR1 LNHNV and CDR2 YYDKDF (reference sequence). Trimming left V 3 bases short and J 1 base short, with 10 bases between. The DNA of the CDR3 is TGTGCCACCAGCAGGATACAGGGATCCTACAATGAGCAGTTCTTC. Its protein product is CATSRIQGSYNEQFF. Full variable domain (remainder filled in from reference TRBV15 and TRBJ2-1): DAMVIQNPRYQVTQFGKPVTLSCSQTLNHNVMYWYQQKSSQAPKLLFHYYDKDFNNEADTPDNFQSRRPNTSFCFLDIRSPGLGDTAMYLCATSRIQGSYNEQFFGPGTRLTVL.

This clone was recorded once. The rearrangement uses TRBV5-1 and TRBJ2-5; D remains ambiguous. CDR1 is SGHRS, CDR2 YFSETQ, per germline. The germline V and J ends were trimmed by 6 bases and 2 bases, with 14 bases remaining between them. This CDR3 spans 14 amino acids. The CDR3 nucleotides are TGCGCCAGCAAACGTGTTTCCAATCAAGAGACCCAGTACTTC. It yields the protein CASKRVSNQETQYF.

V usage is TRBV5-1 and J usage is TRBJ1-1; 9 bases are shared with TRBD1. The length of the CDR3 is 17 residues. Germline V CDR1 and CDR2: SGHRS, YFSETQ. J lost 0 bases, V lost 5 bases, and 11 bases had no gene match. The CDR3 DNA is TGCGCCAGCAGAAAGGGACAGGGAGTTCTTTTGAACACTGAAGCTTTCTTT. Protein sequence: CASRKGQGVLLNTEAFF.

V gene TRBV7-8 combines with J gene TRBJ2-7; either TRBD1 or TRBD2 may fit D (7 bases each). CDR3 length: 16 amino acids. Per germline, CDR1 SGHVS and CDR2 FQNEAQ. V lost 5 bases and J lost 1, with 18 bases in between. CDR3 sequence: CASSPRGGLPSYEQYF. The CDR3 bases are TGTGCCAGCAGCCCCAGGGGGGGACTACCATCCTACGAGCAGTACTTC. The full variable domain, completed using reference TRBV7-8 and TRBJ2-7, is GAGVSQSPRYKVAKRGQDVALRCDPISGHVSLFWYQQALGQGPEFLTYFQNEAQLDKSGLPSDRFFAERPEGSVSTLKIQRTQQEDSAVYLCASSPRGGLPSYEQYFGPGTRLTVT.